This T cell receptor (beta chain) was captured by sequencing in a study of blood T cell repertoires in COVID-19. Germline V CDR1 and CDR2: SGHNT, YYREEE (reference sequence). The CDR3 extends over 16 amino acids. The ends lost 1 base at V and 0 bases at J; junction bases unmatched: 2. Source study methods: Amplification with reference gene primers provided the estimates of nucleated cell counts. Produced via immunoSEQ multiplex PCR; TCRdb's table is partial and in-frame only. That table gives V, J and clone size, and the DNA gave D and trimming. The sample includes roughly 300,000 clones, less than 85% of them seen just once. Followed longitudinally, the Seattle patients had been enrolled during active infection.

The chain employs TRBV5-4 and TRBJ2-5; TRBD1 agrees at 11 bases. Sequenced sample: peripheral blood. The TCR sequence derives from a human donor with COVID-19, enrolled during active disease. The donor label of this sample is uncertain. CDR3 protein: CASSLRDRGDQETQYF. For the CDR3, the DNA is TGTGCCAGCAGCTTGCGGGACAGGGGGGACCAAGAGACCCAGTACTTC. Full variable domain (missing parts from reference TRBV5-4 and TRBJ2-5): ETGVTQSPTHLIKTRGQQVTLRCSSQSGHNTVSWYQQALGQGPQFIFQYYREEENGRGNFPPRFSGLQFPNYSSELNVNALELDDSALYLCASSLRDRGDQETQYFGPGTRLLVL.